What follows describes a single TCR beta chain. The antigen is not known. The authors sorted CD4+ naive, central memory, regulatory and stem cell-like memory cells via CD45RO/CCR7/CD25/CD127/CD95/CD27. Over 95% purity was reached by all sorted populations. The data belong to a study of beta chain features in type 1 diabetes. Study conclusions and caveats: TCRB CDR3s from Type 1 diabetes patients were moderately but significantly shorter in all four CD4+ subsets. There was a possibility that cDNA sequencing over-represented cells with high TCR expression.

V dropped 3 bases and J dropped 3 bases, with 14 bases sitting between them. The germline V gene encodes CDR1 MNHEY and CDR2 SMNVEV (reference sequence). The CDR3 sequence is 15 residues long. Reverse transcription of all isolated RNA meant that expressed TCRB transcripts were sequenced. Only in-frame clones appear in the TCRdb table, and some are missing; sequencing was by immunoSEQ multiplex PCR. Among some 150,000 clones listed, more than 10% were seen once. The sample taken for sequencing was central memory CD4+ T cells from blood. The TCR comes from a man aged 18 to 29 with type 1 diabetes. The V call is TRBV27, the J call TRBJ2-5; D is possibly TRBD1 or TRBD2 (5 bases each). CDR3 residues: CASSLGPRRKETQYF. The CDR3 nucleotides are TGTGCCAGCAGTTTGGGACCCCGGAGGAAAGAGACCCAGTACTTC.